The sequence of this T cell receptor (beta chain) was determined in a study of regulatory T cells in long-lasting Graves disease. Overall study findings and caveats: The persistent group shared 2,500 to 3,000 public clonotypes, more than the roughly 970 shared by new patients.

TCR beta libraries were built with iRepertoire HTBI primers and Arm-PCR of CDR3 regions. TCRdb passed the multiplex PCR reads through MiXCR, listing each CDR3 protein once. The table lists a few hundred thousand distinct CDR3 sequences, 12% of them singletons, with over 15% in the top ten. This clonotype was seen only a few times. Its target is unknown. Time point: newly diagnosed GD, antithyroid drugs for less than 3 months. From RNA extracted from PBMCs, the TCR library was made. Peripheral blood, 7.5 to 9.5 milliliters per patient, was collected in EDTA tubes. This sample was shared with a second study, whose subject was T cells in Graves' hyperthyroidism and ophthalmopathy.

The sequenced sample was peripheral blood mononuclear cells (PBMCs), obtained at new diagnosis, from a patient treated with antithyroid drugs. This TCR came from a woman aged 18 to 35 with Graves disease.

The CDR3 nucleotides read TGTGCCAGTAGTATCCGGGGGGCCCGATCATGGGGTGACACTGAAGCTTTCTTT. It codes for CASSIRGARSWGDTEAFF. The chain carries TRBV19 and TRBJ1-1; possibly TRBD1 for D (6 bases). The length of the CDR3 is 18 residues. CDR1 LNHDA and CDR2 SQIVND come from the germline V gene (reference sequence). Trimming left V 3 bases short and J 3 bases short, with 23 bases between.